This TCR beta chain was observed in a study of T cell changes during pregnancy in multiple sclerosis. This clone has only one observation. Assay: immunoSEQ multiplex PCR; the TCRdb copy retains only in-frame clones and omits some. The sample yields about 98,000 clones, around 92% seen once. Trimming took 4 bases from V and 4 from J, leaving 10 bases between them. Germline V gives CDR1 KGHSH, CDR2 LQKENI. The CDR3 is 13 residues long. The sequenced sample was peripheral blood, obtained after pregnancy. The J gene is TRBJ2-5, the V gene TRBV18; D gene uncertain. This clonotype originated in a female donor in good health, enrolled as a control in a pregnancy study. CDR3 residues: CASSLPGGETQYF. CDR3 coding DNA: TGTGCCAGCTCACTCCCGGGTGGAGAGACCCAGTACTTC.